The 5 T cell receptor beta chains presented below share a single source sample, sequenced in a study of human T cells and chemical hapten exposure. Described time point: pre-sensitization, week 0. The treatment here: therapeutic diphenylcyclopropenone sensitization with weekly scalp DPC. TCRdb reprocessed the RACE reads via MiXCR and lists one record per CDR3 protein. The data show fewer than 300,000 distinct CDR3 sequences, about 9% seen once. The sequenced sample was whole blood, obtained in connection with sensitization to the hapten diphenylcyclopropenone (DPC). The receptors were sampled from a woman aged 40 to 55 with alopecia areata. Some clones in this sample may be carry-over from other donors' samples.

In nucleotides, the CDR3 is TGTGCCAGCAGCTCGCAGACCGGGACTGGGAGAGATACGCAGTATTTT. Protein product: CASSSQTGTGRDTQYF. This chain uses TRBV7-6 with TRBJ2-3, with D tentatively TRBD2 (6 bases). This CDR3 is 16 amino acids long. Germline V gene lookup returns CDR1 SGHVS and CDR2 FNYEAQ. The V and J ends lost 4 bases and 5 bases respectively, with 19 bases between them.

This clonotype was seen a handful of times. This chain uses TRBV12-3 or TRBV12-4 with TRBJ2-1, with D unresolved. CDR3 length: 14 residues. V lost 2 bases and J 1 base, leaving 6 bases between the germline ends. CDR3 loop: CASSLPVSYNEQFF. CDR3 DNA: TGTGCCAGCAGTTTACCGGTATCCTACAATGAGCAGTTCTTC.

The V and J genes are TRBV29-1 and TRBJ2-1, with 9 bases identical to TRBD2. Looked up from germline, CDR1 is SQVTM and CDR2 is ANQGSEA. Trimming cost V 3 bases and J 6 bases; bases outside gene matches: 12. The CDR3 sequence is 16 residues long. The DNA of the CDR3 is TGCAGCGTTGACCCCCGGCGGGGTAGCGGGGGCAATGAGCAGTTCTTC. Amino acid sequence: CSVDPRRGSGGNEQFF.

In its sample, this clonotype was seen a few times. This chain's CDR3 is CASSKGLGHEQFF. The CDR3 coding sequence is TGTGCCAGCAGTAAGGGACTAGGGCATGAGCAGTTCTTC. The V call is TRBV12-3 or TRBV12-4, the J call TRBJ2-1; 8 nucleotides match TRBD2. The V and J ends lost 5 bases and 8 bases, in that order; junction bases with no gene match: 5. The CDR3 spans 13 residues.

Ten or more counts support this clonotype. The V call is TRBV2, the J call TRBJ1-6; possibly TRBD1 for D (6 bases). The V end lost 6 bases, the J end lost 7 bases, and 16 bases lay between the germline ends. Per germline, CDR1 SNHLY and CDR2 FYNNEI. The CDR3 runs 15 residues. The CDR3 loop is CASSRTDRSNSPLHF. The CDR3 nucleotides are TGTGCCAGCAGCCGCACCGACAGGAGCAATTCACCCCTCCACTTT. The full variable domain, completed using reference TRBV2 and TRBJ1-6, is EPEVTQTPSHQVTQMGQEVILRCVPISNHLYFYWYRQILGQKVEFLVSFYNNEISEKSEIFDDQFSVERPDGSNFTLKIRSTKLEDSAMYFCASSRTDRSNSPLHFGNGTRLTVT.